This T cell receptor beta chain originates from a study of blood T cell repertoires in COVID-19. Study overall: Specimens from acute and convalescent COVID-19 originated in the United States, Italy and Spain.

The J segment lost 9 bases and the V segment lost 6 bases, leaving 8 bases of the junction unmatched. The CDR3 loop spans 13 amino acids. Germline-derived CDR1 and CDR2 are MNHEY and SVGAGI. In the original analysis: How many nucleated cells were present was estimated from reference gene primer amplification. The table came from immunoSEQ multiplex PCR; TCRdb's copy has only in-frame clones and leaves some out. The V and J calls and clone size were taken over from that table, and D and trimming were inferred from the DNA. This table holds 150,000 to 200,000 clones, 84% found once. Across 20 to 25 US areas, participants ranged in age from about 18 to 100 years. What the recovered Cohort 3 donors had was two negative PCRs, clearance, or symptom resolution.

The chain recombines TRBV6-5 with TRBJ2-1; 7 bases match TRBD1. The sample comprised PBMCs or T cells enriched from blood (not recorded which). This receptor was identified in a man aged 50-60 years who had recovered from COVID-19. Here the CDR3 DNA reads TGTGCCAGCAGGGAGACAGGGAGAGGTGAGCAGTTCTTC. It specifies CASRETGRGEQFF.